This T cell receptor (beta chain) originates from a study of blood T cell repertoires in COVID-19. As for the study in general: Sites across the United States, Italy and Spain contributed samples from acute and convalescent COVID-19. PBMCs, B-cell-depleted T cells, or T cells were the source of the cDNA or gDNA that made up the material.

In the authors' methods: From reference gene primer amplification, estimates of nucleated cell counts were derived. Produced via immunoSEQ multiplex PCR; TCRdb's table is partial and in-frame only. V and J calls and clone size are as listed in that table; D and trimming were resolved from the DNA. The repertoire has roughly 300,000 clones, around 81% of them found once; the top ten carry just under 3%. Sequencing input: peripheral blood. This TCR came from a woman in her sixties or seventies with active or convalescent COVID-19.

In nucleotides, the CDR3 is TGTGCCAGCAGTTCGCGCGAGGACAGAACTACTGGGGCCAACGTCCTGACTTTC. This encodes CASSSREDRTTGANVLTF. The chain combines TRBV27 with TRBJ2-6; perhaps TRBD1 as D (6 bases). Germline V gives CDR1 MNHEY, CDR2 SMNVEV (reference sequence). The CDR3 is 18 residues long. With 4 bases removed from V and 2 bases from J, the gap between germline ends came to 18 bases.